The 8 T cell receptor beta chains given below trace back to one sample, sequenced in a study of identical twins listed by TCRdb under 2016. Receptors were amplified or captured by 5' RACE. The data were produced on an Illumina HiSeq 2000. Clones were called with MiXCR by TCRdb after fastp trimmed the public reads at Q25, and only in-frame beta chains were retained. Rows are combined by CDR3 protein, so each entry shows the most common genes and DNA. A total of 750,000 to 950,000 distinct CDR3 sequences appear in this sample, around an eighth of them only once. The ten largest account for about 1.5% of the sample. The sample was also linked to a second study, of yellow fever vaccine responses in identical twins.

Sequenced input: PBMCs. The source of these receptors is a woman under 30 in good health.

At least ten counts were recorded for this clonotype. This chain links TRBV20-1 with TRBJ2-1; D is perhaps TRBD2 (5 bases). Trimming took 4 bases from V and 5 from J, leaving 18 bases between them. The germline gives CDR1 DFQATT, CDR2 SNEGSKA (reference sequence). There are 15 residues in the CDR3. Written as DNA, the CDR3 is TGCAGTGCTAATAGAGCTGGCTTGGGAGACAATGAGCAGTTCTTC. Translating it yields CSANRAGLGDNEQFF.

This clonotype appeared a few times. V is TRBV6-5 and J is TRBJ1-1; TRBD1 matches at 8 bases. The CDR3 extends over 16 amino acids. Germline trimming cut 0 bases from V and 4 bases from J; bases unmatched to any gene: 7. Germline lookup yields CDR1 MNHEY and CDR2 SVGAGI. Here the CDR3 reads CASSYSSRGPSTEAFF. CDR3 coding DNA: TGTGCCAGCAGTTACTCAAGCAGGGGGCCCAGCACTGAAGCTTTCTTT.

This clonotype was picked up one time. Being one base from a much bigger clone, this may be a read error. A read error is likely, as this CDR3 ends without the conserved phenylalanine or tryptophan. The chain employs TRBV2 and TRBJ2-1; 10 bases are a match to TRBD2. The ends lost 10 bases at V and 6 bases at J; junction bases unmatched: 6. CDR1 and CDR2 (germline): SNHLY, FYNNEI. The CDR3 totals 13 residues. CDR3 sequence: CAKSGRAPNEQFI. The DNA of the CDR3 is TGTGCCAAAAGCGGGAGGGCCCCCAATGAGCAGTTCATC.

This clonotype occurred a few times. The chain links TRBV27 to TRBJ2-1; D tentatively reads TRBD1 or TRBD2 (5 bases each). CDR1 is MNHEY and CDR2 is SMNVEV in the germline V gene (reference sequence). The V gene lost 5 bases and the J gene lost 6 bases, with 17 bases spanning the gap. The CDR3 loop spans 15 amino acids. Written as DNA, the CDR3 is TGTGCCAGCAGTCTTGCCGGGACGTATAGCAATGAGCAGTTCTTC. It yields the protein CASSLAGTYSNEQFF.

The table lists this clonotype with many counts. V usage is TRBV10-3 and J usage is TRBJ2-7, with D unresolved. Trimming left V 0 bases short and J 5 bases short, with 2 bases between. Germline V CDR1 and CDR2: ENHRY, SYGVKD. The CDR3 loop spans 11 amino acids. In nucleotides, the CDR3 is TGTGCCATCAGTGAGTCGGACGAGCAGTACTTC. Its protein is CAISESDEQYF.

This clonotype was seen at least ten times. This chain uses TRBV29-1 with TRBJ2-3; D is perhaps TRBD2 (7 bases). The V gene lost 1 base and the J gene lost 0 bases, with 17 bases spanning the gap. The CDR3 totals 17 residues. CDR1 SQVTM and CDR2 ANQGSEA come from the germline V gene. CDR3 in amino acids: CSVEGRGQGTSTDTQYF. CDR3 in DNA: TGCAGCGTTGAAGGGCGGGGGCAGGGGACTAGCACAGATACGCAGTATTTT.

The chain links TRBV4-1 to TRBJ1-1, with D maybe TRBD1 (5 bases). V gave up 6 bases and J gave up 5 bases, with 16 bases separating them. The germline gives CDR1 MGHRA, CDR2 YSYEKL. The CDR3 extends over 14 amino acids. CDR3 residues: CASRSKGPGTEAFF. The CDR3 nucleotides are TGCGCCAGCAGATCAAAGGGGCCGGGGACTGAAGCTTTCTTT.

This clonotype was detected many times. This chain joins TRBV4-1 and TRBJ2-4, with 9 bases identical to TRBD1. The ends lost 4 bases at V and 8 bases at J; junction bases unmatched: 6. Germline CDR1 MGHRA, CDR2 YSYEKL. This CDR3 comprises 14 residues. The CDR3: CASSRGTGTDIQYF. CDR3 bases: TGCGCCAGCAGCCGGGGGACAGGGACGGACATTCAGTACTTC.